The TCR beta chain under discussion was sequenced for a study of CD8 T cells in ankylosing spondylitis. Broader study findings: In reactive arthritis synovial fluid and blood, some motif variants had been reported before. Reports say disease-linked clones showed up significantly more in matched ankylosing spondylitis synovial fluid. Peripheral blood held disease-linked clones only at relatively low frequency, and these were CD8+.

Each TCR beta library was made by quantitative 5'-RACE that incorporated molecular barcodes. TCRdb redid the calling of the 5' RACE reads with MiXCR, one entry per CDR3 protein. The repertoire has 200,000 to 300,000 distinct CDR3 sequences, 7.5% to 9% of them found once; the top ten carry 6.5% to 7%. Looked up from germline, CDR1 is SGHAT and CDR2 is FQNNGV. The CDR3 extends over 16 amino acids. The V segment lost 1 base and the J segment 7 bases; nucleotides outside the gene matches: 8. At least ten counts were recorded for this clonotype. Its antigen is currently unknown. Sequencing input: blood, either unsorted or a sorted T cell fraction (not recorded which). The chain uses TRBV11-2 and TRBJ2-1; 9 bases map to TRBD2. This TCR was recovered from a male donor with ankylosing spondylitis or in good health (not recorded which). The CDR3 protein is CASSLVAGGRANEQFF. CDR3 DNA: TGTGCCAGCAGCTTAGTGGCGGGGGGGCGGGCGAATGAGCAGTTCTTC.